This T cell receptor beta chain was captured by sequencing in a study of identical twins. Notes on this clonotype: Antigen unknown.

General study findings and limits: Analyses of zero insertions could, in part, be confounded by invariant MAIT and iNKT cells.

V shed 2 bases and J shed 0 bases, with 14 bases lying between them. There are 17 residues in the CDR3. TCRdb re-called the 5' RACE reads with MiXCR, one entry per CDR3 protein. The table has 520,000 or so distinct CDR3 sequences, roughly a fifth seen once. These data were likewise used in another study, on T cells expressing NK-cell markers. As that report states: CD3+CD56+NKG2C+, CD3+CD56+NKG2C- and CD3+CD56-NKG2C+ T cells, once sorted, supplied the TCR beta repertoires. Eight donors were sequenced, seven testing HCMV-seropositive and one testing seronegative.

The chain couples TRBV12-3 or TRBV12-4 to TRBJ1-3; no clear D. This sequence was found in a woman under 30 in good health. Sequencing used CD4+ T cells sorted from blood. CDR3 DNA sequence: TGTGCCAGCAGTTTAATAGACGGATTTTCCTCTGGAAACACCATATATTTT. This translates into CASSLIDGFSSGNTIYF.